Below, 6 T cell receptor beta chains from the same sample are listed, as sequenced in a study of tumor and adjacent non-tumor tissue in lung cancer. Three rounds of nested PCR, following a modified ARM-PCR protocol, produced the TCRbeta library. TCRdb redid the calling of the multiplex PCR reads with MiXCR, one entry per CDR3 protein. The sample includes tens of thousands of distinct CDR3 sequences, less than 85% of them seen just once. RNA was extracted from bulk tissue without any cell sorting. More than 3 cm separated this lung sample from the edge of the tumor. The sample comprised distant non-tumor lung tissue. These receptors all stem from a man between 70 and 80 years old with non-small cell lung cancer.

The chain couples TRBV28 to TRBJ2-4, with D hard to call. The V end was cut by 1 base, the J end by 2 bases, with 9 bases between. Germline CDR1 is MDHEN and CDR2 is SYDVKM. The CDR3 contains 15 residues. CDR3 sequence reads: CASSLYPLSKNIQYF. CDR3 nucleotides: TGTGCCAGCAGTTTATATCCTTTATCCAAAAACATTCAGTACTTC.

The V call is TRBV6-1, the J call TRBJ1-6; the D gene is possibly TRBD1 (5 bases). CDR1 is MNHNS and CDR2 is SASEGT in the germline V gene. The CDR3 is 18 residues long. Trimming pared 0 bases from V and 6 bases from J, leaving 18 bases between. This CDR3 reads CASSEALGLHTPNSPLHF. The CDR3 nucleotides are TGTGCCAGCAGTGAAGCTTTGGGACTGCATACTCCTAATTCACCCCTCCACTTT.

A note on this clonotype: One junction end disagrees with the germline gene, perhaps due to a read error. The chain joins TRBV10-2 to TRBJ2-7, with 11 bases identical to TRBD2. The germline gives CDR1 WSHSY, CDR2 SAAADI. The CDR3 spans 14 residues. The CDR3 DNA sequence: TGCGACAGCAGTGATACTAGCGGGAGCTACGAGCAGTATTTC. Protein product: CDSSDTSGSYEQYF.

The V and J genes are TRBV11-3 and TRBJ2-6, with D perhaps matching TRBD1 or TRBD2 (5 bases each). CDR3 length: 16 amino acids. CDR1 SGHNT and CDR2 YENEEA come from the germline V gene. Trimming removed 3 bases from V and 17 bases from J, with 26 bases in between. The CDR3 loop reads CASSLRLSSGTNLLTF. CDR3 coding DNA: TGTGCCAGCAGCTTGCGACTGAGCTCTGGGACCAACCTCTTGACTTTC.

This CDR3 reads CASSRWVSERTGVYEQYF. CDR3 nucleotides: TGTGCCAGCAGCCGCTGGGTCTCCGAAAGGACCGGAGTCTACGAGCAGTATTTC. The chain recombines TRBV21-1 with TRBJ2-7. TRBV21-1 represents a pseudogene. The CDR3 consists of 18 residues.

With respect to this clonotype: One end of the junction fails to match germline, which may point to a read error. The CDR3 nucleotides are TGTGCCATCAGCCCTACGGGGGCTGCCAATGAAGCTTTCTTT. Protein sequence: CAISPTGAANEAFF. The genes are TRBV5-6 and TRBJ1-1; TRBD1 is a possible D gene (6 bases). Looked up from germline, CDR1 is SGHDT and CDR2 is YYEEEE. The CDR3 runs 14 residues.